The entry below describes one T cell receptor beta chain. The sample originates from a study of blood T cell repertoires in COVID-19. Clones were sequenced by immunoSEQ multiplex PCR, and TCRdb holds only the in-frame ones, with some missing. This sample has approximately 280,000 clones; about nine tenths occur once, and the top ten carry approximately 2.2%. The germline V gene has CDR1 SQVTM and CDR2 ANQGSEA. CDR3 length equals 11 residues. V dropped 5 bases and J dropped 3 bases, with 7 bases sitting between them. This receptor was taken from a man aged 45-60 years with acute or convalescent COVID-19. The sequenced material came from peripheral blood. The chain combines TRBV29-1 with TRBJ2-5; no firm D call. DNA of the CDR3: TGCAGCGTTCGACTTAAAGAGACCCAGTACTTC. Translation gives CSVRLKETQYF.